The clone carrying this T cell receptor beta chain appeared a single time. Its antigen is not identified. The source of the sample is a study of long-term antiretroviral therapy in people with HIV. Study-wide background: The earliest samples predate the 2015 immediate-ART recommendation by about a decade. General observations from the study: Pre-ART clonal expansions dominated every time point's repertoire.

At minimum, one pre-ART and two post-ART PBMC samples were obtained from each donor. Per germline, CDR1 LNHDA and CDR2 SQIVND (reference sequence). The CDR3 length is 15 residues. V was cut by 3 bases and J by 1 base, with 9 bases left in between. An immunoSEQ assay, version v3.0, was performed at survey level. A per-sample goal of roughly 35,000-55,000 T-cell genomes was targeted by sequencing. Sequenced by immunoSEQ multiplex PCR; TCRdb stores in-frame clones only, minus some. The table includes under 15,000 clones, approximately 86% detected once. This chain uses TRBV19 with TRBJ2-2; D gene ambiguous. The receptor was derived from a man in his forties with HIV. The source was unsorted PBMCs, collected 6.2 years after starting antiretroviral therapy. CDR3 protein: CASSISLGNTGELFF. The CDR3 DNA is TGTGCCAGTAGTATTTCACTGGGGAACACCGGGGAGCTGTTTTTT.